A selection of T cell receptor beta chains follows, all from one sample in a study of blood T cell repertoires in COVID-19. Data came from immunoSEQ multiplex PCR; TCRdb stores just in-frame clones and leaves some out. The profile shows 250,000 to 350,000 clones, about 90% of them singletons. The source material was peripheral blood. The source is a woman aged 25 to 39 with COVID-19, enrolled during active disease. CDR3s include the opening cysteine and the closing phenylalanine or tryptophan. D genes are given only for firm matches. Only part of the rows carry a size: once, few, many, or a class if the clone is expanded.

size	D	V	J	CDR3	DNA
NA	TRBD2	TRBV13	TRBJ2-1	CASILREENLWGYNEQFF	TGTGCCAGCATTTTACGGGAGGAGAATTTGTGGGGCTACAATGAGCAGTTCTTC
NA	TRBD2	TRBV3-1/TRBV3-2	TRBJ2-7	CASRPSGTSYEQYF	TGTGCCAGCAGGCCTAGCGGTACCTCCTACGAGCAGTACTTC
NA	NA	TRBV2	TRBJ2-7	CASSGGLRVYEQYF	TGTGCCAGCAGCGGGGGACTCAGGGTCTACGAGCAGTACTTC
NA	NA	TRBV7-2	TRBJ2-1	CASSSSVNSYNEQFF	TGTGCCAGCAGCTCTAGCGTTAACTCCTACAATGAGCAGTTCTTC
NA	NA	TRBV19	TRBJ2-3	CASSPGTSTDTQYF	TGTGCCAGTAGCCCCGGGACTAGCACAGATACGCAGTATTTT
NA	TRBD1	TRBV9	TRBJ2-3	CASSVVQGESGDTQYF	TGTGCCAGCAGCGTAGTTCAGGGGGAGTCCGGAGATACGCAGTATTTT
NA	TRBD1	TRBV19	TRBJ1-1	CASSNTGDTEAFF	TGTGCCAGTAGTAATACAGGGGACACTGAAGCTTTCTTT
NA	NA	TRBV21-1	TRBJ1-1	CASSKEPQPTGEAEPEAFF	TGTGCCAGCAGCAAAGAACCCCAACCGACAGGGGAGGCCGAACCTGAAGCTTTCTTT
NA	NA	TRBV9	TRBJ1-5	CASSVGQFPNQPQHF	TGTGCCAGCAGCGTAGGCCAGTTCCCCAATCAGCCCCAGCATTTT
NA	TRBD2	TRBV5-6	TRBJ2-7	CASSLRTSGRVYEQYF	TGTGCCAGCAGCTTGAGGACTAGCGGGAGGGTCTACGAGCAGTACTTC
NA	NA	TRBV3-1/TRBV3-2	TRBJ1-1	CASSQELGGGTEAFF	TGTGCCAGCAGCCAAGAACTGGGAGGCGGCACTGAAGCTTTCTTT
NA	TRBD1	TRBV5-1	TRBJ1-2	CASSLGEDRSYTF	TGCGCCAGCAGCTTGGGGGAGGACAGGAGCTACACCTTC
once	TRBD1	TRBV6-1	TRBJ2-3	CASSEGTGGADTQYF	TGTGCCAGCAGTGAAGGGACAGGGGGCGCAGATACGCAGTATTTT
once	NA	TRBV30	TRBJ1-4	CAWSLNQAGLFF	TGTGCCTGGAGCCTTAATCAAGCGGGACTGTTTTTT
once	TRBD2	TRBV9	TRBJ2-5	CASSVSPTSGRDQTQETQYF	TGTGCCAGCAGCGTATCCCCCACTAGCGGGAGGGATCAAACCCAAGAGACCCAGTACTTC
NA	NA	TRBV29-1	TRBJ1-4	CSVMDSTTNEKLFF	TGCAGCGTCATGGACAGCACAACTAATGAAAAACTGTTTTTT
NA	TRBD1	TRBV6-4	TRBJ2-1	CASSPLPGQGPYNEQFF	TGTGCCAGCAGCCCGCTACCAGGACAGGGACCCTACAATGAGCAGTTCTTC
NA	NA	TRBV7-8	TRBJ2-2	CASSLTRRRSGKNTGELFF	TGTGCCAGCAGCTTAACGAGGCGGCGGAGCGGAAAGAACACCGGGGAGCTGTTTTTT
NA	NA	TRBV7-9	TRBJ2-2	CASSLVLGSPGELFF	TGTGCCAGCAGCTTAGTACTAGGTTCGCCCGGGGAGCTGTTTTTT
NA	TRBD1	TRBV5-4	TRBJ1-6	CASSTWDRGGSPLHF	TGTGCCAGCAGCACCTGGGACAGGGGGGGGTCACCCCTCCACTTT
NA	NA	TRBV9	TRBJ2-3	CASSVAGVSDTQYF	TGTGCCAGCAGCGTAGCGGGGGTATCAGATACGCAGTATTTT
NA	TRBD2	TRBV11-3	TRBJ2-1	CASSLGGTSGRLYNEQFF	TGTGCCAGCAGCTTAGGGGGGACTAGCGGGAGACTCTACAATGAGCAGTTCTTC
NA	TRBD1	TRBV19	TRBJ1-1	CASSLLTGEITEAFF	TGTGCCAGTAGTTTACTGACAGGGGAGATCACTGAAGCTTTCTTT